The present T cell receptor (beta chain) was sequenced within a study of beta chain features in type 1 diabetes. On average, the one heparinised blood draw given by each donor was about 116 mL. The authors reverse transcribed all of the isolated RNA, so sequencing captured expressed TCRB transcripts. Method: immunoSEQ multiplex PCR; TCRdb's copy keeps in-frame clones and lacks some. Here the sample spans under 900,000 clones, under 20% being singletons. This receptor was obtained from a woman under 30 in good health. Sample: naive CD4+ T cells from blood.

The CDR3 DNA follows: TGTGCCAGCAGCCCCCGAGTTTGGACTAGCAGTTCGCAGTACTTC. Encoded protein: CASSPRVWTSSSQYF. This rearrangement joins TRBV11-2 to TRBJ2-7; 8 bases are a match to TRBD2. Germline CDR1 is SGHAT and CDR2 is FQNNGV. The CDR3 extends over 15 amino acids. Trimming removed 5 bases from V and 9 bases from J; junction bases left unmatched: 15.